A single sample is the source of the 22 T cell receptor beta chains below, sequenced in a study of cytomegalovirus exposure and HLA in healthy donors. The data were produced by immunoSEQ multiplex PCR, yet TCRdb's version contains in-frame clones alone and is incomplete. This repertoire shows tens of thousands of clones, roughly 91% found once; its top ten account for less than 2.5%. Sequenced: PBMCs. Every receptor here comes from a man between 25 and 39 years old in good health and CMV-seronegative.

The chain joins TRBV9 to TRBJ2-7; 8 bases align to TRBD2. The CDR3 contains 15 residues. CDR1 is SGDLS and CDR2 is YYNGEE in the germline V gene. With 7 bases clipped from V and 2 bases from J, the junction kept 11 bases outside the gene matches. The CDR3 bases are TGTGCCAGCTCCCGGGGGGGTCAGGGGACCTACGAGCAGTACTTC. Its protein is CASSRGGQGTYEQYF.

This clone was seen only once. The same CDR3 can be traced to other DNA sequences in this sample. The gene calls are TRBV7-2 and TRBJ2-7, with D possibly TRBD2 on 5 matching bases. This CDR3 is 15 amino acids long. CDR1 and CDR2 from the germline V gene are SGHTA and FQGNSA. Trimming stripped 6 bases from V and 0 bases from J, with 15 bases between. DNA of the CDR3: TGTGCCAGCAGTCTGGCGGGCGGAAGCTCCTACGAGCAGTACTTC. Translating gives CASSLAGGSSYEQYF.

The chain uses TRBV7-8 and TRBJ1-1; 7 bases are a match to TRBD1. Unmatched junction bases numbered 6, after V lost 4 bases and J lost 7 bases. This CDR3 has 13 amino acids. Germline V gene sequence: CDR1 SGHVS, CDR2 FQNEAQ. The DNA of the CDR3 is TGTGCCAGCAGCTCCATCCGGGACAGTGAAGCTTTCTTT. Encoded protein: CASSSIRDSEAFF.

This sequence joins TRBV10-2 and TRBJ1-1; D gene ambiguous. Germline loops: CDR1 WSHSY, CDR2 SAAADI. The ends were cut back, 2 bases at V and 7 bases at J, with 8 bases in the middle. The CDR3 runs 12 residues. CDR3 in DNA: TGCGCCAGCAGTGAGGGCCTTATTGAAGCTTTCTTT. It specifies CASSEGLIEAFF.

V gene TRBV6-6 combines with J gene TRBJ1-1, with D unresolved. Trimming removed 6 bases from V and 0 bases from J, with 11 bases in between. Germline CDR1 MNHNY, CDR2 SVGAGI (reference sequence). The CDR3 is made up of 14 amino acids. CDR3 amino acids: CASSRTQLNTEAFF. In DNA, the CDR3 is TGTGCCAGCAGCAGAACCCAACTGAACACTGAAGCTTTCTTT.

The chain combines TRBV10-3 with TRBJ1-1; tentative D call: TRBD1 (5 bases). The CDR3 totals 15 residues. V lost 7 bases to trimming and J lost 4 bases, with 19 bases between them. Germline V lookup: CDR1 ENHRY, CDR2 SYGVKD. CDR3 DNA: TGTGCCATCAAGACAGTGGGAGGGTTGATCACTGAAGCTTTCTTT. Translation: CAIKTVGGLITEAFF.

This chain links TRBV7-3 with TRBJ2-3, with 11 bases that match TRBD2. There are 17 residues in the CDR3. The junction had 2 bases not matched to a gene; V was cut back by 0 bases and J by 0 bases. Germline lookup yields CDR1 SGHTA and CDR2 FQGTGA. CDR3 residues: CASSLTRTSGSTDTQYF. The DNA of the CDR3 is TGTGCCAGCAGCTTAACCCGGACTAGCGGGAGCACAGATACGCAGTATTTT.

The chain combines TRBV4-1 with TRBJ2-2, with 7 bases that match TRBD1. After removal of 1 base from V and 4 bases from J, the junction contained 6 bases not matched to a gene. The CDR3 loop spans 16 amino acids. CDR1 MGHRA and CDR2 YSYEKL come from the germline V gene. CDR3 bases: TGCGCCAGCAGCCAAGTGCAGGGACAGTCCACCGGGGAGCTGTTTTTT. It is translated as CASSQVQGQSTGELFF.

The chain joins TRBV5-1 to TRBJ2-1; 11 nucleotides line up with TRBD2. Germline lookup yields CDR1 SGHRS and CDR2 YFSETQ. The ends lost 2 bases at V and 4 bases at J; junction bases unmatched: 2. The CDR3 is 15 residues long. CDR3 sequence reads: CASSFGTSGYNEQFF. In DNA, the CDR3 is TGCGCCAGCAGCTTCGGGACTAGCGGATACAATGAGCAGTTCTTC.

The chain links TRBV11-3 to TRBJ2-1; 10 bases map to TRBD1. V dropped 4 bases and J dropped 7; count of bases not matched to a gene: 7. The germline V gene encodes CDR1 SGHNT and CDR2 YENEEA. This CDR3 is 15 amino acids long. The CDR3 DNA sequence: TGTGCCAGCAGCTCGAGACAGGGGGCATGGAATGAGCAGTTCTTC. This codes for CASSSRQGAWNEQFF. The complete variable domain, with remaining parts taken from reference TRBV11-3 and TRBJ2-1, reads EAGVVQSPRYKIIEKKQPVAFWCNPISGHNTLYWYLQNLGQGPELLIRYENEEAVDDSQLPKDRFSAERLKGVDSTLKIQPAELGDSAVYLCASSSRQGAWNEQFFGPGTRLTVL.

This chain connects TRBV19 to TRBJ2-4; maybe TRBD1 (5 bases). This CDR3 has 15 amino acids. V lost 3 bases and J lost 0, with 9 bases in between. CDR1 and CDR2 (germline): LNHDA, SQIVND (reference sequence). CDR3 sequence reads: CASSMVDKAKNIQYF. CDR3 DNA: TGTGCCAGTAGTATGGTGGACAAAGCCAAAAACATTCAGTACTTC.

The V and J genes are TRBV28 and TRBJ2-7; TRBD2 matches 11 bases. The CDR3 has 16 amino acids. Germline CDR1 MDHEN, CDR2 SYDVKM. Germline trimming cut 2 bases from V and 9 bases from J; bases unmatched to any gene: 12. CDR3 amino acids: CASSLGASGGQVGQYF. In DNA form, the CDR3 reads TGTGCCAGCAGTTTAGGGGCTAGCGGGGGGCAGGTCGGGCAGTACTTC.

The genes are TRBV6-1 and TRBJ2-1; 11 bases are a match to TRBD2. The CDR3 covers 15 residues. The V and J ends lost 4 bases and 4 bases, in that order; junction bases with no gene match: 3. Germline values: CDR1 MNHNS, CDR2 SASEGT. CDR3 protein: CASSGGLAVYNEQFF. CDR3 sequence (DNA): TGTGCCAGCAGTGGGGGACTAGCGGTTTACAATGAGCAGTTCTTC.

V gene TRBV30 combines with J gene TRBJ2-3, with 7 positions matching TRBD2. Germline values: CDR1 GTSNPN, CDR2 SVGIG (reference sequence). With V trimmed by 2 bases and J by 4 bases, 6 bases remained unmatched. The CDR3 covers 14 residues. Here the CDR3 reads CAWSPGGYADTQYF. The CDR3 DNA reads TGTGCCTGGAGTCCGGGGGGTTACGCAGATACGCAGTATTTT.

The chain uses TRBV19 and TRBJ1-1; D gene uncertain. CDR3 length: 16 residues. Germline assignment: CDR1 LNHDA and CDR2 SQIVND (reference sequence). The V gene lost 2 bases and the J gene lost 1 base, with 14 bases spanning the gap. The CDR3 reads CASSIYYGERNTEAFF. CDR3 bases: TGTGCCAGTAGTATATATTACGGGGAGAGGAACACTGAAGCTTTCTTT.

This clone came up a few times. The chain has TRBV10-1 and TRBJ1-2, with D unclear. Germline lookup yields CDR1 WNHNN and CDR2 SYGVQD (reference sequence). The CDR3 has 13 residues. V was clipped by 4 bases and J by 3 bases, with 9 bases between them. In DNA, the CDR3 is TGCGCCAGCAGTGCTGGCCGGGACTATGGCTACACCTTC. It encodes CASSAGRDYGYTF.

This sequence joins TRBV28 and TRBJ1-2; D unresolved. CDR1 MDHEN and CDR2 SYDVKM come from the germline V gene. Trimming took 5 bases from V and 5 from J, leaving 12 bases between them. This CDR3 has 13 amino acids. The CDR3 DNA follows: TGTGCCAGCAGTGATATGACGGGGTATGGCTACACCTTC. This encodes CASSDMTGYGYTF.

This clone was observed a single time. The chain joins TRBV2 to TRBJ1-1, with 7 positions matching TRBD1. Germline V gene data show CDR1 as SNHLY and CDR2 as FYNNEI. The length of the CDR3 is 14 residues. The junction had 11 bases not matched to a gene; V was cut back by 2 bases and J by 11 bases. For the CDR3, the DNA is TGTGCCAGCAGTGAATATAGGGGGCGCGAGTTGGCTTTCTTT. Translated: CASSEYRGRELAFF.

The chain is built from TRBV5-6 and TRBJ1-1, with 7 bases that match TRBD1. This CDR3 is built from 15 residues. The V segment lost 0 bases and the J segment 4 bases; nucleotides outside the gene matches: 6. CDR1 is SGHDT and CDR2 is YYEEEE in the germline V gene. CDR3 amino acids: CASSLGGGDVTEAFF. CDR3 in DNA: TGTGCCAGCAGCTTGGGAGGGGGCGATGTCACTGAAGCTTTCTTT.

V is TRBV6-5 and J is TRBJ2-1; D is uncertain. Germline V gene data show CDR1 as MNHEY and CDR2 as SVGAGI. The CDR3 extends over 14 amino acids. Trimming removed 4 bases at V and 2 bases at J, with 9 bases between. The CDR3 is CASSLRGTYNEQFF. The CDR3 DNA is TGTGCCAGCAGTTTACGCGGAACCTACAATGAGCAGTTCTTC.

The V and J genes are TRBV10-3 and TRBJ2-1; D unclear. In germline, CDR1 is ENHRY, CDR2 SYGVKD. This CDR3 contains 13 residues. The V gene lost 1 base and the J gene lost 4 bases, with 5 bases spanning the gap. Here the CDR3 DNA reads TGTGCCATCAGTGAGTTGGAGTACAATGAGCAGTTCTTC. Translating gives CAISELEYNEQFF.

V is TRBV2 and J is TRBJ1-4, with 7 bases fitting TRBD1. The J segment lost 7 bases and the V segment lost 4 bases, leaving 6 bases of the junction unmatched. This CDR3 region has 14 residues. From germline, CDR1 is SNHLY and CDR2 FYNNEI. The CDR3 loop is CASSGTGESEKLFF. Written as DNA, the CDR3 is TGTGCCAGCAGTGGGACAGGCGAGAGTGAAAAACTGTTTTTT. Supplemented by reference TRBV2 and TRBJ1-4, the full variable domain reads EPEVTQTPSHQVTQMGQEVILRCVPISNHLYFYWYRQILGQKVEFLVSFYNNEISEKSEIFDDQFSVERPDGSNFTLKIRSTKLEDSAMYFCASSGTGESEKLFFGSGTQLSVL.